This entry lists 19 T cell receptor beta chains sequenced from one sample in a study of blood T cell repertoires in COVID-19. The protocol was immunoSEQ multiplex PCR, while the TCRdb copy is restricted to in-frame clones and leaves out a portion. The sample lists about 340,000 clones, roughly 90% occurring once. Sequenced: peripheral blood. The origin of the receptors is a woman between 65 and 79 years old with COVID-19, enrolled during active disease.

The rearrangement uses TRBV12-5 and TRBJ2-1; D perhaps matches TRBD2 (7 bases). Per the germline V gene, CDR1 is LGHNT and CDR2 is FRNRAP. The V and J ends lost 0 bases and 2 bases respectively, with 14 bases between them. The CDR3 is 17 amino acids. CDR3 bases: TGTGCTAGTGGTTTGGTTCCCGGGGGGCTTACCTACAATGAGCAGTTCTTC. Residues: CASGLVPGGLTYNEQFF.

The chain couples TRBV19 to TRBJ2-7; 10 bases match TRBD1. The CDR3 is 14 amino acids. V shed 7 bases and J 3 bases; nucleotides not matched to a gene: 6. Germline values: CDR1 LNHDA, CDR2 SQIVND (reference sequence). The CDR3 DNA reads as TGTGCCAGTAATAGACAGGGGGCGGTCTACGAGCAGTACTTC. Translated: CASNRQGAVYEQYF.

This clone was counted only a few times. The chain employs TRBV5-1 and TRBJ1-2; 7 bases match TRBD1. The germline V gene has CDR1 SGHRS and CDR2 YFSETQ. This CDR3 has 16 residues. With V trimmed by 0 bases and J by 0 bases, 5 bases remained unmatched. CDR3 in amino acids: CASSLGQGEANYGYTF. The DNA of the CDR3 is TGCGCCAGCAGCTTGGGACAGGGTGAAGCTAACTATGGCTACACCTTC.

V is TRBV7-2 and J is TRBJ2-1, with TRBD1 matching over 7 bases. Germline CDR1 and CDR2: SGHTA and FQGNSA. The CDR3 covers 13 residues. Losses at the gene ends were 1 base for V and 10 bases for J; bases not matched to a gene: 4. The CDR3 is CASSLGQGTEQFF. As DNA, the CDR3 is TGTGCCAGCAGCTTAGGACAGGGTACCGAGCAGTTCTTC. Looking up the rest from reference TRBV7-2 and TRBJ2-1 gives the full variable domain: GAGVSQSPSNKVTEKGKDVELRCDPISGHTALYWYRQSLGQGLEFLIYFQGNSAPDKSGLPSDRFSAERTGGSVSTLTIQRTQQEDSAVYLCASSLGQGTEQFFGPGTRLTVL.

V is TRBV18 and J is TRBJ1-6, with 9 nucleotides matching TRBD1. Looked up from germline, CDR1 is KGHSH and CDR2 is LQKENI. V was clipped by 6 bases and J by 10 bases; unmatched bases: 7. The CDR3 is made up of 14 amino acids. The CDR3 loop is CASSLQGAESPLHF. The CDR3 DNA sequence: TGTGCCAGCTCCCTACAGGGGGCAGAATCACCCCTCCACTTT.

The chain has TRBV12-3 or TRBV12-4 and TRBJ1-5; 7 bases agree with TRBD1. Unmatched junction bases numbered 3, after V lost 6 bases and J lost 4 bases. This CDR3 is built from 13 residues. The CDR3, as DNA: TGTGCCAGCAGACAGGGGAGAAATCAGCCCCAGCATTTT. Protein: CASRQGRNQPQHF.

The CDR3 DNA sequence: TGTGCCAGTAGTAAACTCGAAAAGAATTCACCCCTCCACTTT. Translating it yields CASSKLEKNSPLHF. The chain recombines TRBV19 with TRBJ1-6; D remains unclear. There are 14 residues in the CDR3. Germline V gene sequence: CDR1 LNHDA, CDR2 SQIVND (reference sequence). V was cut by 4 bases and J by 7 bases, with 11 bases left in between.

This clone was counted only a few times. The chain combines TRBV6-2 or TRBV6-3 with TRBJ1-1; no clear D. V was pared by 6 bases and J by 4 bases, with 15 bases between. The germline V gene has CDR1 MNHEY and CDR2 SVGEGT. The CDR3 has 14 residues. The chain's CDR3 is CASSPTESGTEAFF. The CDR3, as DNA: TGTGCCAGCAGCCCGACGGAGTCGGGCACTGAAGCTTTCTTT.

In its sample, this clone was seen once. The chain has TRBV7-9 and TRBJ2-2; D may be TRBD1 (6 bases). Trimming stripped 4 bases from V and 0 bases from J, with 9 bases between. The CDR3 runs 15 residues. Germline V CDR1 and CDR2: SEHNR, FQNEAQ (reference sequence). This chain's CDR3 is CASSSGTPNTGELFF. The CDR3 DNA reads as TGTGCCAGCAGCTCCGGGACACCGAACACCGGGGAGCTGTTTTTT. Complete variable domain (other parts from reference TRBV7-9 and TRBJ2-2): DTGVSQNPRHKITKRGQNVTFRCDPISEHNRLYWYRQTLGQGPEFLTYFQNEAQLEKSRLLSDRFSAERPKGSFSTLEIQRTEQGDSAMYLCASSSGTPNTGELFFGEGSRLTVL.

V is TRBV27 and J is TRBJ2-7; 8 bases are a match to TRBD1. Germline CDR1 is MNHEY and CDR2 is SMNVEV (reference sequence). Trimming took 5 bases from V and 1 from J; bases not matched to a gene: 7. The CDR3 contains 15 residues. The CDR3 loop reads CASSHDRGLSYEQYF. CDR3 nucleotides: TGTGCCAGCAGTCACGACAGGGGCCTTTCCTACGAGCAGTACTTC.

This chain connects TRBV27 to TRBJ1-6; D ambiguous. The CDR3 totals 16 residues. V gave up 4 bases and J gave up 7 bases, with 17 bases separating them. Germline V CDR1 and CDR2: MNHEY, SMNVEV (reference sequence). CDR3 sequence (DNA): TGTGCCAGCAGTTCCTCCCTGGGAGGACCCAATTCACCCCTCCACTTT. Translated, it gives CASSSSLGGPNSPLHF.

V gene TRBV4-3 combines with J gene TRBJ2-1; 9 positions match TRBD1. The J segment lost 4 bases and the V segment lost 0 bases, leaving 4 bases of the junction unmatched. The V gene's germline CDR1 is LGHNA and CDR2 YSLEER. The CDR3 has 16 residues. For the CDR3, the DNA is TGCGCCAGCAGCCAAGATGGGGACAGGGTTTACAATGAGCAGTTCTTC. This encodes CASSQDGDRVYNEQFF.

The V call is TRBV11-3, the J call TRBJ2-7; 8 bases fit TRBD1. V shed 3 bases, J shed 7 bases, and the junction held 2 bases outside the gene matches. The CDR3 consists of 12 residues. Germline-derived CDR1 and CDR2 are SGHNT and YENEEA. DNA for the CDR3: TGTGCCAGCAGCTTTACAGGGGGGGAGCAGTACTTC. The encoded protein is CASSFTGGEQYF.

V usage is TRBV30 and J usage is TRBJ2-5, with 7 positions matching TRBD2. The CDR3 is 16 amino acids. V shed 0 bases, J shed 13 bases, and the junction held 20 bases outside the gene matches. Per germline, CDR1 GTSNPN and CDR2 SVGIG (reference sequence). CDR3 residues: CAWSVGTGDYRGSWYF. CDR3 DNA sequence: TGTGCCTGGAGTGTAGGTACCGGGGACTACCGGGGGTCATGGTACTTC.

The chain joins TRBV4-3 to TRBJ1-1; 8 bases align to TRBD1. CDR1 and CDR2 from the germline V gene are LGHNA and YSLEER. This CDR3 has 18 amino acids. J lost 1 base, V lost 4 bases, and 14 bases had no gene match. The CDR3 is CASSPGVGTGQPNTEAFF. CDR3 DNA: TGCGCCAGCAGCCCTGGGGTCGGGACAGGCCAACCGAACACTGAAGCTTTCTTT.

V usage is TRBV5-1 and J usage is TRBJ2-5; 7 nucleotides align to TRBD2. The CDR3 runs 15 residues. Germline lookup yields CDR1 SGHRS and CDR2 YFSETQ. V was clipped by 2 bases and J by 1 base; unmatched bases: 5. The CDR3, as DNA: TGCGCCAGCAGCTTTAGCGGGCTAAGCCAAGAGACCCAGTACTTC. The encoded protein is CASSFSGLSQETQYF.

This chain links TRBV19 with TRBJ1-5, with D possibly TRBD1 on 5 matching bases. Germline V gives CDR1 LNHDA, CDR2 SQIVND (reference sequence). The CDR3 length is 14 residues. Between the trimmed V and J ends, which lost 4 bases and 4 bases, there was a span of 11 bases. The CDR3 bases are TGTGCCAGTAGTACGGGGGGACGGAATCAGCCCCAGCATTTT. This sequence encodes CASSTGGRNQPQHF.

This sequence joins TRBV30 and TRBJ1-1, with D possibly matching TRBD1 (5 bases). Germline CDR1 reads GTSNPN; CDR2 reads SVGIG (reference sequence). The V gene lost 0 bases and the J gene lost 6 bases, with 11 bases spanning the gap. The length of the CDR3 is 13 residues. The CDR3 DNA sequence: TGTGCCTGGAGTGTAGGCAGGGCCGCTGAAGCTTTCTTT. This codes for CAWSVGRAAEAFF.

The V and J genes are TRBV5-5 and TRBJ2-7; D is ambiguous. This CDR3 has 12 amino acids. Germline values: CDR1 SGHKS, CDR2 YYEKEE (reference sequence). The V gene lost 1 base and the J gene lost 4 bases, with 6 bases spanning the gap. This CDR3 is CASSLTGYEQYF. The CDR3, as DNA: TGTGCCAGCAGCTTGACCGGGTACGAGCAGTACTTC.